This T cell receptor (beta chain) is from a study of blood T cell repertoires in COVID-19. Overall study: Sites across the United States, Italy and Spain contributed samples from acute and convalescent COVID-19.

Under the authors' procedure: Estimation of nucleated cell counts relied on the amplification of reference gene primers. The assay was immunoSEQ multiplex PCR, and TCRdb's table has in-frame clones only and misses some. The V and J calls and clone size are taken from that table; D and trimming were inferred from the DNA. In the table there are 200,000 to 250,000 clones, more than 75% of which are singletons. The CDR3 extends over 14 amino acids. In germline, CDR1 is LGHDT, CDR2 YNNKEL (reference sequence). V lost 3 bases and J 10 bases, leaving 16 bases between the germline ends. This study enrolled people aged about 18 to 100 from 24 US geographic areas. In assigning cohorts, the study relied on participant-reported clinical history.

This clonotype originated in a man aged 35 to 55 who had recovered from COVID-19. The sequenced material came from PBMCs or T cells enriched from blood (not recorded which). The V call is TRBV3-1 (or the pseudogene TRBV3-2), the J call TRBJ2-1, with a possible D match to TRBD2 (6 bases). CDR3 protein: CASSHSGSTREQFF. DNA of the CDR3: TGTGCCAGCAGCCACTCCGGGAGCACAAGGGAGCAGTTCTTC.